The source of this T cell receptor beta chain is a study of control samples from healthy donors and cancer patients (TCRdb year 2020). Taken from the germline V gene, the CDR1 and CDR2 loops are KGHSH and LQKENI. The CDR3 numbers 14 residues from cysteine through phenylalanine. Only the CDR3 DNA stays, 42 bases, in frame from base 1. Deletion took 0 bases off V and 5 bases off J, with a span of 10 bases between the germline ends. As regards this clone: What this receptor recognizes is not known. Per-base qualities were not stored, and no clone one base away is much larger.

The library was obtained by the immunoSEQ multiplex PCR assay. This immuneACCESS table, as held by TCRdb, lists in-frame sequences with V and J called but not all clones. Of the missing ones, under half trace to an unresolved V gene in checked studies; the others have no known cause. Counted in this sample were around 49,000 clones; around nine tenths of them appeared once. The ten largest account for 1.5% to 2% of the sample. Recombination linked TRBV18 to TRBJ2-5; TRBD1 is a possible D gene, resting on 5 matching bases. This TCR was sampled from a man aged 40-55 years with colorectal cancer. The sequencing input was PBMCs. The nucleotide sequence reads TGTGCCAGCTCACCACCTGGGGCAGTGGAGACCCAGTACTTC. Translated, it reads CASSPPGAVETQYF.